This T cell receptor beta chain emerged from a study of regulatory T cells in long-lasting Graves disease. Study-level findings and limits: Those with persistent Graves' had less TCR diversity than newly diagnosed patients.

Stated time point: persistent/refractory GD, antithyroid drugs over 5 years with positive TRAb. From PBMCs, RNA was extracted and then used to make the TCR library. The source of the patients was an endocrinology department in Xi'an, China. The TCR beta library used iRepertoire HTBI primers with Arm-PCR amplification of CDR3. Per the authors' pipeline: Across all samples, about 60 TRBV segments and 14 TRBJ segments were identified. A single record per CDR3 protein comes from TCRdb applying MiXCR to the multiplex PCR reads. What appears here as the V and J calls and clone size reflects TCRdb's work, not the paper's. The sample records almost 350,000 distinct CDR3 sequences, 15% to 20% being singletons. The CDR3 consists of 16 residues. Trimming left V 2 bases short and J 2 bases short, with 16 bases between. Germline CDR1 reads MGHRA; CDR2 reads YSYEKL. Only a few counts were recorded for this clonotype. Its antigen is as yet unknown.

This clonotype was sampled from a female donor with Graves disease. The chain combines TRBV4-1 with TRBJ2-7, with D possibly matching TRBD2 (7 bases). Sequencing was performed on peripheral blood mononuclear cells (PBMCs), taken when the disease was refractory, from a patient treated with antithyroid drugs. Here the CDR3 reads CASSQRWGGAAYEQYF. The DNA of the CDR3 is TGCGCCAGCAGCCAAAGGTGGGGGGGGGCGGCCTACGAGCAGTACTTC.